This T cell receptor (beta chain) was identified in a study of T cells after yellow fever vaccination. Via MiXCR, TCRdb re-called the 5' RACE reads, giving one row per CDR3 protein. The sample has 510,000 or so distinct CDR3 sequences; 15% to 20% are singletons. Per germline, CDR1 MNHEY and CDR2 SMNVEV (reference sequence). The ends lost 4 bases at V and 4 bases at J; junction bases unmatched: 7. This CDR3 contains 15 residues. This sequence joins TRBV27 and TRBJ2-1, with 7 positions matching TRBD1. Sequencing used PBMCs, obtained 15 days after the yellow fever booster vaccination. This sequence originates from a man aged 30-40 years who received the YFV17D yellow fever vaccine. The CDR3 sequence: CASSYKGQLYNEQFF. CDR3 nucleotide sequence: TGTGCCAGCAGTTATAAGGGACAGCTTTACAATGAGCAGTTCTTC.